This T cell receptor (beta chain) was found in a study of blood T cells in healthy people across ages. Study results and limitations: PBMCs left unsorted prevented a conclusive naive versus antigen-experienced comparison.

The ends were cut back, 0 bases at V and 5 bases at J, with 12 bases in the middle. The germline V gene has CDR1 SGDLS and CDR2 YYNGEE. The CDR3 runs to 15 residues. Of note for this clonotype: Its antigen is not known.

The donors, all healthy, were Caucasians living in Russia, aged about 6 to 95. With a J-beta primer mix and a sample-barcoded 5' primer, a second PCR ran about 6 to 11 cycles. TCRdb processed the 5' RACE reads anew with MiXCR; each CDR3 protein has one entry. The sample holds just over 1 million distinct CDR3 sequences, 45% seen once. Input material: blood. The chain links TRBV9 to TRBJ2-1; D is perhaps TRBD1 (6 bases). The sequence derives from a woman aged 60-75 years in good health. The CDR3 DNA is TGTGCCAGCAGCGTAGCTGCAGGGGTAGACAATGAGCAGTTCTTC. Translated: CASSVAAGVDNEQFF. Using reference TRBV9 and TRBJ2-1 for the parts outside the CDR3, the full variable domain is DSGVTQTPKHLITATGQRVTLRCSPRSGDLSVYWYQQSLDQGLQFLIQYYNGEERAKGNILERFSAQQFPDLHSELNLSSLELGDSALYFCASSVAAGVDNEQFFGPGTRLTVL.